The next 9 T cell receptor beta chains were all read from a single sample in a study of shared clonotypes between healthy human individuals. Repertoires were generated with immunoSEQ multiplex PCR, while TCRdb's copy carries only in-frame clones and drops some. Of about 980,000 clones listed, around 80% are singletons. The sample taken for sequencing was memory CD4+ T cells sorted from blood. The sample's subset: CD45RA-negative fraction. The receptors derive from a man aged 18 to 29 in good health.

The chain combines TRBV27 with TRBJ1-6, with D tentatively TRBD1 (5 bases). Germline V lookup: CDR1 MNHEY, CDR2 SMNVEV (reference sequence). The CDR3 loop spans 14 amino acids. The V and J ends lost 3 bases and 9 bases respectively, with 12 bases between them. CDR3 sequence (DNA): TGTGCCAGCAGTTTCGGGGGAAGGAGTTCACCCCTCCACTTT. Amino acids: CASSFGGRSSPLHF.

The chain combines TRBV11-2 with TRBJ2-1; D is unclear. The V and J ends lost 0 bases and 6 bases respectively, with 15 bases between them. The CDR3 covers 16 residues. CDR1 and CDR2 from the germline V gene are SGHAT and FQNNGV. The CDR3 DNA is TGTGCCAGCAGCTTAGATCTAGTGGGAAAGGGCAATGAGCAGTTCTTC. Translation: CASSLDLVGKGNEQFF.

Concerning this clone: The same CDR3 also results from other DNA sequences found in this sample. The rearrangement uses TRBV18 and TRBJ1-2, with D unresolved. Germline-derived CDR1 and CDR2 are KGHSH and LQKENI. The CDR3 runs to 11 residues. V gave up 3 bases and J gave up 8 bases, with 7 bases separating them. This chain's CDR3 is CASSPDRGYTF. In nucleotides, the CDR3 is TGTGCCAGCTCACCGGATAGGGGCTACACCTTC.

This clone was detected only a few times. CDR3 nucleotides: TGTGCCAGTCGGACACCCTACACTGAAGCTTTCTTT. It specifies CASRTPYTEAFF. The V call is TRBV19, the J call TRBJ1-1, with D possibly matching TRBD1 (5 bases). Trimming shortened V by 8 bases and J by 3 bases, and 10 bases separated the two germline ends. Per the germline V gene, CDR1 is LNHDA and CDR2 is SQIVND (reference sequence). This CDR3 has 12 residues.

The chain recombines TRBV18 with TRBJ2-7; D is unclear. Per germline, CDR1 KGHSH and CDR2 LQKENI. The CDR3 contains 17 residues. V lost 6 bases, J lost 0 bases, and 21 bases lay in between. CDR3 region: CASSPRVLRSSSYEQYF. Written as DNA, the CDR3 is TGTGCCAGCTCTCCCCGGGTGCTCAGGAGCAGCTCCTACGAGCAGTACTTC.

Concerning this clone: Other DNA sequences within the sample encode an identical CDR3. The chain is built from TRBV29-1 and TRBJ1-1; D is unclear. The CDR3 extends over 10 amino acids. The germline V gene has CDR1 SQVTM and CDR2 ANQGSEA. Between the trimmed V and J ends, which lost 7 bases and 0 bases, there was a span of 3 bases. This CDR3 is CSGLNTEAFF. The CDR3 DNA reads TGCAGCGGATTGAACACTGAAGCTTTCTTT.

The rearrangement uses TRBV11-2 and TRBJ2-3, with TRBD2 matching 7 bases. With 2 bases clipped from V and 5 bases from J, the junction kept 10 bases outside the gene matches. The germline gives CDR1 SGHAT, CDR2 FQNNGV. The CDR3 consists of 16 residues. The CDR3 loop is CASSLMGSGSGDTQYF. For the CDR3, the DNA is TGTGCCAGCAGCTTAATGGGTAGCGGGTCGGGAGATACGCAGTATTTT.

The rearrangement uses TRBV19 and TRBJ1-6, with a weak D call TRBD1 (6 bases). CDR1 and CDR2 (germline): LNHDA, SQIVND (reference sequence). V was trimmed by 5 bases and J by 7 bases, leaving 18 bases between them. The length of the CDR3 is 16 residues. CDR3 sequence (DNA): TGTGCCAGTAGTGATGCCGGGGGCGTATTAAATTCACCCCTCCACTTT. This sequence encodes CASSDAGGVLNSPLHF. The entire variable domain, with the rest obtained from reference TRBV19 and TRBJ1-6, is as follows: DGGITQSPKYLFRKEGQNVTLSCEQNLNHDAMYWYRQDPGQGLRLIYYSQIVNDFQKGDIAEGYSVSREKKESFPLTVTSAQKNPTAFYLCASSDAGGVLNSPLHFGNGTRLTVT.

Comments on this clone: Mismatch with germline at one junction end may stem from a read error. The chain employs TRBV11-2 and TRBJ2-5; 8 positions match TRBD2. The CDR3 is 12 residues long. Germline CDR1 SGHAT, CDR2 FQNNGV. Here the CDR3 DNA reads TGTGCCAGCAGCTTAGGACTAGCGTCGCCCCACTTC. Protein: CASSLGLASPHF.